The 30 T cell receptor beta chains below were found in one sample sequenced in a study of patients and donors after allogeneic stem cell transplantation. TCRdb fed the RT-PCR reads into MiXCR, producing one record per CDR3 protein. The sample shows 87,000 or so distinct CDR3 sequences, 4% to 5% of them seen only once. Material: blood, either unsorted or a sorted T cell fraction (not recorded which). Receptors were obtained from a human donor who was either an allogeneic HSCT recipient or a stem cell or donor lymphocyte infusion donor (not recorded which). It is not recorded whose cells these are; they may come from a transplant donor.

The CDR3 protein is CASSLASVSSYEQYF. CDR3 nucleotides: TGTGCCAGCAGCTTAGCTAGCGTGAGCTCCTACGAGCAGTACTTC. The chain uses TRBV7-2 and TRBJ2-7; perhaps TRBD2 as D (5 bases). V lost 0 bases and J lost 0, with 9 bases in between. The CDR3 extends over 15 amino acids. Per germline, CDR1 SGHTA and CDR2 FQGNSA.

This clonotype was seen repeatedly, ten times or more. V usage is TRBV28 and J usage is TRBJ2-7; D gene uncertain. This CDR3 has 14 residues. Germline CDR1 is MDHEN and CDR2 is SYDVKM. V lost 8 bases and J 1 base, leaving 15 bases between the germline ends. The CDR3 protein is CASYRPRRSYEQYF. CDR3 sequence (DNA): TGTGCCAGCTATCGTCCAAGGCGGTCCTACGAGCAGTACTTC.

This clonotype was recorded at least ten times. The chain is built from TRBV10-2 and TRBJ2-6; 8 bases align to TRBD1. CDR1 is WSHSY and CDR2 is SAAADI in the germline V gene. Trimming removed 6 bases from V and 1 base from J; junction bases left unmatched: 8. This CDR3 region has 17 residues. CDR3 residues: CASSPGTGQSGANVLTF. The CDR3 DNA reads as TGCGCCAGCAGCCCCGGGACAGGCCAATCTGGGGCCAACGTCCTGACTTTC.

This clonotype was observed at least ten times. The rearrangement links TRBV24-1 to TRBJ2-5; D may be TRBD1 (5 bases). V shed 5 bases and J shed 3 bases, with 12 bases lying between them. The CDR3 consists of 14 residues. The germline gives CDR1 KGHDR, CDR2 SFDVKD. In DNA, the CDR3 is TGTGCCACCAGTGGTGGCGGCAGGGAAGAGACCCAGTACTTC. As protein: CATSGGGREETQYF.

The CDR3 bases are TGTGCCAGCAGTGAAGCAGCGGGAGGGCCCAATGAGCAGTTCTTC. The encoded protein is CASSEAAGGPNEQFF. The chain carries TRBV6-1 and TRBJ2-1, with 10 bases aligning to TRBD2. The ends lost 0 bases at V and 6 bases at J; junction bases unmatched: 2. This CDR3 has 15 residues. Germline V lookup: CDR1 MNHNS, CDR2 SASEGT.

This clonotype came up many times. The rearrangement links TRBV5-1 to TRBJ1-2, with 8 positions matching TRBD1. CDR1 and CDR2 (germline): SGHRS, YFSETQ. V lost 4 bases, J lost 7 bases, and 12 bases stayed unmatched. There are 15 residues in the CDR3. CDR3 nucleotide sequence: TGCGCCAGCAGCCCCGACCCGCAGGGGGCTCTTGGCTACACCTTC. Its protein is CASSPDPQGALGYTF.

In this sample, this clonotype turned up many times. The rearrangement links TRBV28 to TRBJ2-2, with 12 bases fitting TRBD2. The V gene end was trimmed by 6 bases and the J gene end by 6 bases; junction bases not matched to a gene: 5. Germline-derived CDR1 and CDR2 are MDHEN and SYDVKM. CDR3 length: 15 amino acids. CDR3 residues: CASRTSSGRAGELFF. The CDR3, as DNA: TGTGCCAGCAGAACATCTAGCGGGAGGGCCGGGGAGCTGTTTTTT.

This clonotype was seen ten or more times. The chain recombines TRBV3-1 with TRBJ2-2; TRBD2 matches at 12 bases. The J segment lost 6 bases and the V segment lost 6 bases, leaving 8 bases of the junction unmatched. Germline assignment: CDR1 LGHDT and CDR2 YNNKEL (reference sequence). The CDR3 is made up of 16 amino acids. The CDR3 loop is CASSRRLAGESGELFF. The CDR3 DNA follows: TGTGCCAGCAGTCGGAGACTAGCGGGAGAGTCCGGGGAGCTGTTTTTT.

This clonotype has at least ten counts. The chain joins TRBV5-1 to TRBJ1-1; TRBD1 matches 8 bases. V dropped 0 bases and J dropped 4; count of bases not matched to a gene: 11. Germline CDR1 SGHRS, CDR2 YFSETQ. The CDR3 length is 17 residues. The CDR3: CASSLGIAGGFVTEAFF. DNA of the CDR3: TGCGCCAGCAGCTTGGGGATCGCAGGGGGCTTTGTCACTGAAGCTTTCTTT.

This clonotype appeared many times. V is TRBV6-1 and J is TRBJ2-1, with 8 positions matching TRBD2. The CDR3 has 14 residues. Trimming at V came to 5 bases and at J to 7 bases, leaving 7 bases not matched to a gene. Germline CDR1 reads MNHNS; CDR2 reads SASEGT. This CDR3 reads CASSRGGITNEQFF. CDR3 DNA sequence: TGTGCCAGCAGTCGGGGGGGAATTACAAATGAGCAGTTCTTC.

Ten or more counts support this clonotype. This CDR3 reads CSVGEGINQPQHF. CDR3 nucleotides: TGCAGCGTTGGAGAGGGAATCAATCAGCCCCAGCATTTT. The V gene is TRBV29-1, the J gene TRBJ1-5; D not certain. The V and J ends lost 4 bases and 3 bases respectively, with 10 bases between them. Germline V gives CDR1 SQVTM, CDR2 ANQGSEA. The CDR3 runs to 13 residues.

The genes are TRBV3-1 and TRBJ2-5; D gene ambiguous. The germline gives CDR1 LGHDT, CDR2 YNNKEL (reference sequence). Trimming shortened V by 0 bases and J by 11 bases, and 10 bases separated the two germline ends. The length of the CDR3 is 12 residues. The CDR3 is CASSQETRSQYF. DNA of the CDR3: TGTGCCAGCAGCCAAGAGACGAGATCACAGTACTTC.

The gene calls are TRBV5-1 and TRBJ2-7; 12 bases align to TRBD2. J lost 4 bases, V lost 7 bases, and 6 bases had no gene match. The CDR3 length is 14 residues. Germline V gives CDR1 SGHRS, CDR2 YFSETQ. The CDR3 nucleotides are TGCGCCAGCCGACAGACTAGCGGGAGTTACGAGCAGTACTTC. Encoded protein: CASRQTSGSYEQYF. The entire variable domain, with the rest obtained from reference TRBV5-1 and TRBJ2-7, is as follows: KAGVTQTPRYLIKTRGQQVTLSCSPISGHRSVSWYQQTPGQGLQFLFEYFSETQRNKGNFPGRFSGRQFSNSRSEMNVSTLELGDSALYLCASRQTSGSYEQYFGPGTRLTVT.

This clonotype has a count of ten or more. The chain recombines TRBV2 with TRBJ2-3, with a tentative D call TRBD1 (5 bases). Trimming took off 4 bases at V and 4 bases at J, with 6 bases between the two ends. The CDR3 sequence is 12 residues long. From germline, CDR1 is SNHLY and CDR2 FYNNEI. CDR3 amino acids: CASSGQPDTQYF. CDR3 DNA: TGTGCCAGCAGTGGACAGCCAGATACGCAGTATTTT.

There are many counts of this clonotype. The CDR3 spells CSARGSYGYTF. The CDR3 DNA sequence: TGCAGTGCTAGAGGAAGCTATGGCTACACCTTC. This rearrangement joins TRBV20-1 to TRBJ1-2; D unresolved. V lost 1 base to trimming and J lost 4 bases, with 4 bases between them. The CDR3 is made up of 11 amino acids. CDR1 is DFQATT and CDR2 is SNEGSKA in the germline V gene (reference sequence).

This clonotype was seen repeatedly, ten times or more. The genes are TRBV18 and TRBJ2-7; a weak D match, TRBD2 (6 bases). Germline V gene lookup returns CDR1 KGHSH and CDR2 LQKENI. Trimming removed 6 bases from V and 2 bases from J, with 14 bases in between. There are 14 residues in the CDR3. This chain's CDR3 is CASSRGAATYEQYF. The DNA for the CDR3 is TGTGCCAGCTCGCGGGGAGCGGCAACCTACGAGCAGTACTTC.

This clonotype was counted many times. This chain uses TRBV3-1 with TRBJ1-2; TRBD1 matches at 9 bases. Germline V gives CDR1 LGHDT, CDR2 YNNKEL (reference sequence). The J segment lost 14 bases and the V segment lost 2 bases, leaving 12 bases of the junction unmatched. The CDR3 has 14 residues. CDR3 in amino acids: CASSQPLGGQGKTF. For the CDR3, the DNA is TGTGCCAGCAGCCAACCTCTTGGGGGACAGGGAAAAACCTTC.

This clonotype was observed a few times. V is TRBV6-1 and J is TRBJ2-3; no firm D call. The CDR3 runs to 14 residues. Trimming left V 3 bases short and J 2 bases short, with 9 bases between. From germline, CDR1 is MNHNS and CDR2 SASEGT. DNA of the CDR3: TGTGCCAGCAGTGAGTACACGGCCACAGATACGCAGTATTTT. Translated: CASSEYTATDTQYF.

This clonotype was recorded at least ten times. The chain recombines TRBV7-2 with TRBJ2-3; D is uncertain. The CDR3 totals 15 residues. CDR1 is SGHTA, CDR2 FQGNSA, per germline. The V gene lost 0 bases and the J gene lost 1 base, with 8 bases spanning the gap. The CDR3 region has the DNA TGTGCCAGCAGCTTAGCCTTTGCGCGCACAGATACGCAGTATTTT. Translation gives CASSLAFARTDTQYF.

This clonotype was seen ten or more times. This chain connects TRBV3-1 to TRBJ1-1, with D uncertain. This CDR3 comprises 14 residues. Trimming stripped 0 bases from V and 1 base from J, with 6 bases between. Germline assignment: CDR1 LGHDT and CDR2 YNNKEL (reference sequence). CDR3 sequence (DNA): TGTGCCAGCAGCCAAGATTACAGGAACACTGAAGCTTTCTTT. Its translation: CASSQDYRNTEAFF.

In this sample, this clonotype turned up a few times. Here the CDR3 DNA reads TGTGCCAGCAGCCAAACCGGGACAGGGAGGGTCTACGAGCAGTACTTC. Translation gives CASSQTGTGRVYEQYF. J is TRBJ2-7 and V is TRBV6-1; 9 positions match TRBD1. CDR1 and CDR2 (germline): MNHNS, SASEGT. V trimming: 6 bases; J trimming: 3 bases; junction bases outside the gene matches: 12. CDR3 size: 16 residues.

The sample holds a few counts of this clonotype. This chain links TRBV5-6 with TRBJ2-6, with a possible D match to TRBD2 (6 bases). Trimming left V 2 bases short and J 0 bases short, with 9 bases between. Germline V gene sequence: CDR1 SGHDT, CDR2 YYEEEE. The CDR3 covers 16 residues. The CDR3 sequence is CASSFRGISGANVLTF. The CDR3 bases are TGTGCCAGCAGCTTTCGGGGGATCTCTGGGGCCAACGTCCTGACTTTC.

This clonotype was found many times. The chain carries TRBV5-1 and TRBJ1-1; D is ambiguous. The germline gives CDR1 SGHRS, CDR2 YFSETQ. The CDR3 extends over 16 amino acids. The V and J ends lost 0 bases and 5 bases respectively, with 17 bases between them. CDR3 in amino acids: CASSLELTGWGTEAFF. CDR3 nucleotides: TGCGCCAGCAGCTTGGAACTTACGGGGTGGGGAACTGAAGCTTTCTTT. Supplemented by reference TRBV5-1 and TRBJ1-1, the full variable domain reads KAGVTQTPRYLIKTRGQQVTLSCSPISGHRSVSWYQQTPGQGLQFLFEYFSETQRNKGNFPGRFSGRQFSNSRSEMNVSTLELGDSALYLCASSLELTGWGTEAFFGQGTRLTVV.

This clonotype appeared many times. CDR3 sequence (DNA): TGCAGTGCTATTGACAGATTCGATCAGCCCCAGCATTTT. Translation: CSAIDRFDQPQHF. The chain links TRBV20-1 to TRBJ1-5, with D tentatively TRBD1 (5 bases). The V gene lost 4 bases and the J gene lost 5 bases, with 12 bases spanning the gap. The germline CDR1 and CDR2 sequences are DFQATT and SNEGSKA (reference sequence). This CDR3 has 13 amino acids.

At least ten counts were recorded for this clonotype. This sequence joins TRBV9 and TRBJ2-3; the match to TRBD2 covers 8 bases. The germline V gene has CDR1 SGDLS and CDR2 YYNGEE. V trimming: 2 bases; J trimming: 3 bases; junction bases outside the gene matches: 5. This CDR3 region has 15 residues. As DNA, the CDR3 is TGTGCCAGCAGCGTTCCGGGGGGGCCTACAGATACGCAGTATTTT. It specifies CASSVPGGPTDTQYF.

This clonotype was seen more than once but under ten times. The CDR3 protein is CASSSSPSGGYNEQFF. The CDR3 DNA reads as TGTGCCAGCAGCTCTAGCCCTAGCGGTGGGTACAATGAGCAGTTCTTC. The chain combines TRBV12-1 with TRBJ2-1; TRBD2, the table's D call, lacks a check against the DNA. TRBV12-1 is recorded as a pseudogene. CDR3 length: 16 residues.

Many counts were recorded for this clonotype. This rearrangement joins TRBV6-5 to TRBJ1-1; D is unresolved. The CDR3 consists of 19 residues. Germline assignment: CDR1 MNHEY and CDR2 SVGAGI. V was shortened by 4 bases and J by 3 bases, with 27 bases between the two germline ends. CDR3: CASSLSNGPARRADTEAFF. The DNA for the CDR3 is TGTGCCAGCAGTTTATCAAACGGTCCGGCCCGCCGAGCGGACACTGAAGCTTTCTTT.

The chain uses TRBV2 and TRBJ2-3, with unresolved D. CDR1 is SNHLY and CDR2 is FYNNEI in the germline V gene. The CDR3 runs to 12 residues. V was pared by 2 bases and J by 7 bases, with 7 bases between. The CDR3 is CASSESQYTQYF. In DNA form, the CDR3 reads TGTGCCAGCAGTGAATCTCAGTATACGCAGTATTTT.

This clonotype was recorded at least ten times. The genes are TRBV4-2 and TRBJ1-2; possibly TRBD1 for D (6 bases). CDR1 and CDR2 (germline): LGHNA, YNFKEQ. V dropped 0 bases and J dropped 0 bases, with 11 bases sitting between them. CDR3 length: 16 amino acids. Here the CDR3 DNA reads TGTGCCAGCAGCCAAGATAGGACAGCCCCTAACTATGGCTACACCTTC. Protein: CASSQDRTAPNYGYTF.

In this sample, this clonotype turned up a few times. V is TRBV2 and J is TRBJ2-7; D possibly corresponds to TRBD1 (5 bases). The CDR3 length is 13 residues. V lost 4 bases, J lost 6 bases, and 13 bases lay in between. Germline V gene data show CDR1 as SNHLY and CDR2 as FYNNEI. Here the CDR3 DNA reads TGTGCCAGCAGTGGGGTCAGGGCCGGCGAGCAGTACTTC. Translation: CASSGVRAGEQYF.